These 10 T cell receptor beta chains came from one sample sequenced in a study of post-analysis software for immune sequencing data. Study results and limitations: Compared with controls, patients had more of about 5 TRBV segments, including TRBV5-6, TRBV5-1 and TRBV20-1.

Prepared libraries of TCR beta cDNA carried unique molecular identifiers. TCRdb processed the PCR reads anew with MiXCR; each CDR3 protein has one entry. The table shows under 650,000 distinct CDR3 sequences, with roughly 45% occurring only once. Their recognized antigens are unknown. The sequencing input was blood. The receptors were gathered from a girl under 18 with multiple sclerosis.

This clonotype occurred a few times. The chain is built from TRBV7-3 and TRBJ1-2, with 7 bases fitting TRBD1. This CDR3 comprises 13 residues. V shed 1 base, J shed 8 bases, and the junction held 4 bases outside the gene matches. CDR1 is SGHTA and CDR2 is FQGTGA in the germline V gene. CDR3: CASSLRGGEGYTF. The DNA of the CDR3 is TGTGCCAGCAGCTTAAGAGGGGGCGAAGGCTACACCTTC.

The chain employs TRBV7-7 and TRBJ2-3, with D possibly being TRBD1 or TRBD2 (5 bases each). Germline CDR1 SSHAT, CDR2 FNYEAQ (reference sequence). V lost 5 bases and J lost 1, with 10 bases in between. CDR3 length: 14 residues. DNA of the CDR3: TGTGCCAGCAGCCGGGACCTCGGCACAGATACGCAGTATTTT. The encoded protein is CASSRDLGTDTQYF.

The chain couples TRBV4-1 to TRBJ2-4; tentatively, D is TRBD2 (5 bases). This CDR3 region has 13 residues. Trimming removed 7 bases from V and 1 base from J, with 8 bases in between. Germline CDR1 reads MGHRA; CDR2 reads YSYEKL. CDR3 region: CASTGVAKNIQYF. CDR3 DNA: TGCGCCAGCACCGGGGTGGCCAAAAACATTCAGTACTTC.

In this sample, this clonotype turned up once. The chain recombines TRBV7-9 with TRBJ2-7; D might be TRBD2 (6 bases). The CDR3 sequence is 17 residues long. V gave up 3 bases and J gave up 0 bases, with 18 bases separating them. Germline V CDR1 and CDR2: SEHNR, FQNEAQ (reference sequence). CDR3 nucleotides: TGTGCCAGCAGCTTCCTTCCCGGGACTCTGAGCTCCTACGAGCAGTACTTC. This codes for CASSFLPGTLSSYEQYF.

The gene calls are TRBV12-3 or TRBV12-4 and TRBJ2-7; D may be TRBD1 (6 bases). Trimming took off 2 bases at V and 2 bases at J, with 7 bases between the two ends. The CDR3 is made up of 13 amino acids. Written as DNA, the CDR3 is TGTGCCAGCAGTTTACGACAGGCCTACGAGCAGTACTTC. It yields the protein CASSLRQAYEQYF.

The chain uses TRBV6-6 and TRBJ2-5; D is perhaps TRBD2 (6 bases). The CDR3 totals 14 residues. The V end was cut by 5 bases, the J end by 11 bases, with 21 bases between. Germline values: CDR1 MNHNY, CDR2 SVGAGI (reference sequence). The CDR3 sequence is CASSTFSGALQQYF. The CDR3 nucleotides read TGTGCCAGCAGTACCTTTAGCGGAGCACTACAGCAGTACTTC.

This rearrangement joins TRBV11-2 to TRBJ2-7; TRBD1 or TRBD2 may be the D gene (6 bases each). Germline CDR1 and CDR2: SGHAT and FQNNGV. The CDR3 spans 16 residues. The V end was cut by 5 bases, the J end by 7 bases, with 24 bases between. The CDR3 loop is CASSKRADSSYNEQYF. CDR3 nucleotide sequence: TGTGCCAGCAGCAAGCGGGCGGACAGCTCCTACAATGAGCAGTACTTC.

The chain is built from TRBV5-1 and TRBJ1-6; TRBD1 aligns across 9 bases. This CDR3 spans 15 amino acids. After removal of 4 bases from V and 8 bases from J, the junction contained 7 bases not matched to a gene. The germline gives CDR1 SGHRS, CDR2 YFSETQ. DNA of the CDR3: TGCGCCAGCAGCCCGGGGACAGGGCTTGATTCACCCCTCCACTTT. Its protein product is CASSPGTGLDSPLHF.

The rearrangement joins TRBV6-5 to TRBJ2-5; D tentatively reads TRBD1 or TRBD2 (5 bases each). From germline, CDR1 is MNHEY and CDR2 SVGAGI. Between the trimmed V and J ends, which lost 5 bases and 5 bases, there was a span of 12 bases. The CDR3 is 13 residues long. The CDR3 nucleotides read TGTGCCAGCAGTCGCCGGGGCTTTGAGACCCAGTACTTC. Encoded protein: CASSRRGFETQYF.

The chain couples TRBV9 to TRBJ2-7; 7 bases are shared with TRBD2. The CDR3 extends over 13 amino acids. Germline V CDR1 and CDR2: SGDLS, YYNGEE. V lost 5 bases, J lost 6 bases, and 8 bases stayed unmatched. The CDR3 DNA reads as TGTGCCAGCAGTGCCCGGGGGGATGCCGAGCAGTACTTC. As protein: CASSARGDAEQYF.